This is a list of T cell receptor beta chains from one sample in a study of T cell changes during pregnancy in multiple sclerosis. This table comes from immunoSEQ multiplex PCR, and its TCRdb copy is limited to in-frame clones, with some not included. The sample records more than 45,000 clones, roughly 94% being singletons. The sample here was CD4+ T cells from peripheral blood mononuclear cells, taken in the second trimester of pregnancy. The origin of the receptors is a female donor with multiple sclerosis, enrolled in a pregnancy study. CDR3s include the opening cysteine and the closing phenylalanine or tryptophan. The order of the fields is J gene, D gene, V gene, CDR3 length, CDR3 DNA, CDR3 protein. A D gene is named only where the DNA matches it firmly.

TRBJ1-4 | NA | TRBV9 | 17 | TGTGCCAGCAGCGCCCCCGGACAGATTTTGGGTAATGAAAAACTGTTTTTT | CASSAPGQILGNEKLFF
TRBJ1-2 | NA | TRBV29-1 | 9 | TGCAGCGTTGATGAGGGCTACACCTTC | CSVDEGYTF
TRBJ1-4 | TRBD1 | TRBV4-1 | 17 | TGCGCCAGCAGCCAAGGGAGCGGAAGGGGGCGCGCCGGAAAACTGTTTTTT | CASSQGSGRGRAGKLFF
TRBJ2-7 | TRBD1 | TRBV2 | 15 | TGTGCCAGCAGTGAACAGACAGGGGGAACCTACGAGCAGTACTTC | CASSEQTGGTYEQYF
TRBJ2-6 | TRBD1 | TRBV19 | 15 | TGTGCCAGTAGTAGTACAGGGGCTGGGGCCAACGTCCTGACTTTC | CASSSTGAGANVLTF
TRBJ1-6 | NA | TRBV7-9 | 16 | TGTGCCAGCAGCTCGTGGCGGGGGTCGGATAATTCACCCCTCCACTTT | CASSSWRGSDNSPLHF
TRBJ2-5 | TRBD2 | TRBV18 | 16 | TGTGCCAGCTCACCCCTAGGACTAGCGGGGGAGGAGACCCAGTACTTC | CASSPLGLAGEETQYF
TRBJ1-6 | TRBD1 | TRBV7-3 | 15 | TGTGCCAGCAGCTTAGAAGGGACAGGGTTTTCACCCCTCCACTTT | CASSLEGTGFSPLHF
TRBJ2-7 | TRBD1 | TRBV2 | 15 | TGTGCCAGCAGTGAATGGTCTGGACAGGGTCTCGAGCAGTACTTC | CASSEWSGQGLEQYF
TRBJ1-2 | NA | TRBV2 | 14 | TGTGCCAGCAGTGAAGCGCTTGGAGGGTATGGCTACACCTTC | CASSEALGGYGYTF
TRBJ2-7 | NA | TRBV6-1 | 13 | TGTGCCAGCAGTGAAGCGCGCGGGTACGAGCAGTACTTC | CASSEARGYEQYF
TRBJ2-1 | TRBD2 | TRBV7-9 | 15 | TGTGCCAGCAGTTCGGGGAGCGGGGGTGGTAGTGAGCAGTTCTTC | CASSSGSGGGSEQFF
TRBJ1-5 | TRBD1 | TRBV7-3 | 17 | TGTGCCAGCAGCTTAAAGGGACAGGGCCCGGGGGGTCAGCCCCAGCATTTT | CASSLKGQGPGGQPQHF
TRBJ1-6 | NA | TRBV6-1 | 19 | TGTGCCAGCAGTGACAGGAGGGACCCAAGGAGCTCCTATAATTCACCCCTCCACTTT | CASSDRRDPRSSYNSPLHF
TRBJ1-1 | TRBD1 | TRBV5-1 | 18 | TGCGCCAGCAGCTTTCAAGCCGACAGGGGACGCTGCTCCGTAGAAGCTTTCTTT | CASSFQADRGRCSVEAFF